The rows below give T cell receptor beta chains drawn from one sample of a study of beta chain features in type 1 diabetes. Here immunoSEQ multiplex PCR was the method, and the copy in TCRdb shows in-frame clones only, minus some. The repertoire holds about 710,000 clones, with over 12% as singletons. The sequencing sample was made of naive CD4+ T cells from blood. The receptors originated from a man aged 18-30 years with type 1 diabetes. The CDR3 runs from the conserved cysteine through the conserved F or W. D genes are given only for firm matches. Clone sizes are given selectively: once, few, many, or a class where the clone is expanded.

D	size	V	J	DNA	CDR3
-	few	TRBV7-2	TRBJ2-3	TGTGCCAGCAGCTTAGATTGGAGGGTTGGAGATACGCAGTATTTT	CASSLDWRVGDTQYF
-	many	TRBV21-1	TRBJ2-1	TGTGCCAGCAGCAAATGGCAGACGAGCTCCTACAATGAGCAGTTCTTC	CASSKWQTSSYNEQFF
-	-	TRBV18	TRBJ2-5	TGTGCCAGCTCAGCGGGACTGAAGGAGACCCAGTACTTC	CASSAGLKETQYF
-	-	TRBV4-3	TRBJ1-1	TGCGCCAGCAGCCAAGAAATCCCAGCATCCGGGGGGATGAACACTGAAGCTTTCTTT	CASSQEIPASGGMNTEAFF
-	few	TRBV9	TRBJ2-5	TGTGCCAGCAGCGCTCACCTAGGGGCGGAGACCCAGTACTTC	CASSAHLGAETQYF
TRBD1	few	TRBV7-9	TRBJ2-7	TGTGCCAGCAGCTTTGGGACAGGGTCCTACGAGCAGTACTTC	CASSFGTGSYEQYF
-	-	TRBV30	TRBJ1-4	TGTGCCTGGACAGGGTCAACTAATGAAAAACTGTTTTTT	CAWTGSTNEKLFF
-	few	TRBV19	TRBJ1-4	TGTGCCAGTAGTACGGCGGGGGGCCCCGACGAAAAACTGTTTTTT	CASSTAGGPDEKLFF
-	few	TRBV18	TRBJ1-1	TGTGCCAGCTCACCCATGACGGGCAACACTGAAGCTTTCTTT	CASSPMTGNTEAFF
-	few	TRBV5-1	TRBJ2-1	TGCGCCAGCAGCTTGGCCACCGGGAAAACGGTAGGCGATGAGCAGTTCTTC	CASSLATGKTVGDEQFF
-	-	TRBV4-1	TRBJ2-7	TGCGCCAGCAGCCAAGCCTCGAGCTACGAGCAGTACTTC	CASSQASSYEQYF
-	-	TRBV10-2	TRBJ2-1	TGCGCCAGTTCCGGGACAATAGAGGATGAGCAGTTCTTC	CASSGTIEDEQFF
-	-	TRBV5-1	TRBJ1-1	TGCGCCAGCAGCGTAATACAGGGCCGGAACACTGAAGCTTTCTTT	CASSVIQGRNTEAFF
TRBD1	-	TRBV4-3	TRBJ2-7	TGCGCCAGCAGCCTTGACAGGGGTACCTACGAGCAGTACTTC	CASSLDRGTYEQYF
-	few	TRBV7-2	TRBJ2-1	TGTGCCAGCAGCTTATGGCCAAGAGAGCAGTTCTTC	CASSLWPREQFF
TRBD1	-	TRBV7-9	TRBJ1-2	TGTGCCAGCAGCTTCAGGGACAGGGTCTCGTGGGGCTACACCTTC	CASSFRDRVSWGYTF
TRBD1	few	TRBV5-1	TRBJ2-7	TGCGCCAGCAGCCCCGACAGGGACGAGCAGTACTTC	CASSPDRDEQYF
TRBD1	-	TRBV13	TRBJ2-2	TGTGCCAGCAGCATCAGGACAGGGTTTCCCGGGGAGCTGTTTTTT	CASSIRTGFPGELFF
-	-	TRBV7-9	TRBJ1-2	TGTGCCAGCAGCTCGGGACCGCAGGACTATGGCTACACCTTC	CASSSGPQDYGYTF
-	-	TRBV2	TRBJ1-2	TGTGCCAGCAGTGAATTCTACGGGGATAGCGGCTACACCTTC	CASSEFYGDSGYTF
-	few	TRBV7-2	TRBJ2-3	TGTGCCAGCAGCGACGGCGGTAGCCCGACGCAGTATTTT	CASSDGGSPTQYF
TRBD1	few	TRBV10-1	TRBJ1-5	TGCGCCAGCAGGGAGACAGGGGATGACAATCAGCCCCAGCATTTT	CASRETGDDNQPQHF
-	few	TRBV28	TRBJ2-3	TGTGCCAGCACAAAAGGAAGTGGGACAGATACGCAGTATTTT	CASTKGSGTDTQYF
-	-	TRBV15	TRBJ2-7	TGTGCCACCAGCAGAGATGTAGCGGTTTCCTACGAGCAGTACTTC	CATSRDVAVSYEQYF
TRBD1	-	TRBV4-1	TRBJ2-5	TGCGCCAGCAGCCATGCTTGGGACAGAAGAGATCAAGAGACCCAGTACTTC	CASSHAWDRRDQETQYF
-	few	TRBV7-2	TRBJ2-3	TGTGCCAGCAGCTTAAGCAGGGTGATCACAGATACGCAGTATTTT	CASSLSRVITDTQYF
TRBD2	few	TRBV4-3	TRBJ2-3	TGCGCCAGCAGCCAAGAAGATGTCGGGGGGAGCACAGATACGCAGTATTTT	CASSQEDVGGSTDTQYF
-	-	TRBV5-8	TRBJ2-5	TGTGCCAGCAGCTCCGCTTGGGAGCGACAAGAAAGGGAGACCCAGTACTTC	CASSSAWERQERETQYF
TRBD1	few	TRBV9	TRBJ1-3	TGTGCCAGCAGCATTACAGGGGGCGGTGGAAACACCATATATTTT	CASSITGGGGNTIYF
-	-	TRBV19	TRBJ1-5	TGTGCCAGTAGTAGAGGGGACGCTCAGCCCCAGCATTTT	CASSRGDAQPQHF
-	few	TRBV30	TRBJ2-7	TGTGCCTGGAGTGTACTAGTCTCCTCCTACGAGCAGTACTTC	CAWSVLVSSYEQYF
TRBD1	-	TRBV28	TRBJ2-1	TGTGCCAGCAGTACCCAACAGGGGGCGGGTGAGCAGTTCTTC	CASSTQQGAGEQFF
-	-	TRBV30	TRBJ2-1	TGTGCCTGGGGCAAAGGGAATGAGCAGTTCTTC	CAWGKGNEQFF
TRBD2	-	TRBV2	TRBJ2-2	TGTGCCAGCCTATACGGCGGGAGAGGAGGCGGGGAGCTGTTTTTT	CASLYGGRGGGELFF
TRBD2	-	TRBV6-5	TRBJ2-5	TGTGCCAGCAGTTACGGACTAGCGGGAGCGGTAGAGACCCAGTACTTC	CASSYGLAGAVETQYF
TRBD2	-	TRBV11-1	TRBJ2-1	TGTGCCAGCAGTTCCGCGGGGGGCGAGGATAGGAATGAGCAGTTCTTC	CASSSAGGEDRNEQFF
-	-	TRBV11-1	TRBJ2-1	TGTGCCAGCAGCTTGGGAGGAGGATCGAGCTCCTACAATGAGCAGTTCTTC	CASSLGGGSSSYNEQFF
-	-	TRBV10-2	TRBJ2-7	TGCGCCAGCAGTGATAGGACCACCTACGAGCAGTACTTC	CASSDRTTYEQYF
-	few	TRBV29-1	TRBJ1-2	TGCAGCGTTTATTCAGCTAACTATGGCTACACCTTC	CSVYSANYGYTF
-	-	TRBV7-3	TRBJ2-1	TGTGCCAGCAGCTCGGGACCCTCGATGGGCAATGAGCAGTTCTTC	CASSSGPSMGNEQFF
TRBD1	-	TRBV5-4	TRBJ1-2	TGTGCCAGCAGCTTGGTCGACAGGGAAGATGGCTACACCTTC	CASSLVDREDGYTF
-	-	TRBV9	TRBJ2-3	TGTGCCAGCACCCTCAATGGGGGGCTCACAGATACGCAGTATTTT	CASTLNGGLTDTQYF
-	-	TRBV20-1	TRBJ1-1	TGCAGTGCTAGGTGGGGGACTGAAGCTTTCTTT	CSARWGTEAFF
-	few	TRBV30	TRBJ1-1	TGTGCCTGGAGTGATGTGGTAAACACTGAAGCTTTCTTT	CAWSDVVNTEAFF
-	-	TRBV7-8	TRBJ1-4	TGTGCCAGCAGCTTAACTATGCATACCGGGACCTCTAATGAAAAACTGTTTTTT	CASSLTMHTGTSNEKLFF
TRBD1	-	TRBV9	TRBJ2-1	TGTGCCAGCAGCTTCGGACAGGGCACCTACAATGAGCAGTTCTTC	CASSFGQGTYNEQFF
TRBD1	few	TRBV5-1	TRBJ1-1	TGCGCCAGCAGTTTTACAGGGGACACTGAAGCTTTCTTT	CASSFTGDTEAFF
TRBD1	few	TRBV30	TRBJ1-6	TGTGCCTGGCAGGGACAGGATAATTCACCCCTCCACTTT	CAWQGQDNSPLHF
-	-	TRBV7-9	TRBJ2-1	TGTGCCAGCAGCTTTGAGAGAAGGGGTGGAGAGCAGTTCTTC	CASSFERRGGEQFF
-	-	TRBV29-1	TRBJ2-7	TGCAGCGCCTCCGGACAGAGGAACGACGAGCAGTACTTC	CSASGQRNDEQYF
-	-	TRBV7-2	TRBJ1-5	TGTGCCAGCAGCTTAGTGATCGGATACAATCAGCCCCAGCATTTT	CASSLVIGYNQPQHF
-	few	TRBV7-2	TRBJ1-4	TGTGCCAGCAGCTTTGTAGGCAATTCCGATGAAAAACTGTTTTTT	CASSFVGNSDEKLFF
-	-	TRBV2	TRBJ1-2	TGTGCCAGCAGCTTAGAAGTGGGAACTAACTATGGCTACACCTTC	CASSLEVGTNYGYTF